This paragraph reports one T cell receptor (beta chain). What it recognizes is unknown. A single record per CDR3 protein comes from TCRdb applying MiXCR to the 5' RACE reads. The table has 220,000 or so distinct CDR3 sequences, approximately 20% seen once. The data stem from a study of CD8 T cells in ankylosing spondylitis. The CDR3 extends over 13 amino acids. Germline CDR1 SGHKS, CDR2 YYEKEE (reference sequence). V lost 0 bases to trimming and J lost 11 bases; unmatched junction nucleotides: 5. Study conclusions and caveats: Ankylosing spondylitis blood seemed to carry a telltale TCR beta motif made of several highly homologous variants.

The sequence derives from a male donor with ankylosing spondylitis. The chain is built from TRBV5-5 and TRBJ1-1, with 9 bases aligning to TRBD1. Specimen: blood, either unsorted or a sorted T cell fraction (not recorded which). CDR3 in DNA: TGTGCCAGCAGCTTGGGGACAGGGGTAGAGGCTTTCTTT. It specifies CASSLGTGVEAFF.